The 19 T cell receptor beta chains given below trace back to one sample, sequenced in a study of shared clonotypes between healthy human individuals. Sequenced by immunoSEQ multiplex PCR; TCRdb stores in-frame clones only, minus some. The sample has about 770,000 clones, 72% seen once. Sequenced input: memory CD4+ T cells sorted from blood. Regarding subset: CD45RA-negative fraction. These receptors were obtained from a woman in her 30s in good health.

The chain carries TRBV7-9 and TRBJ2-5; the D is unclear. This CDR3 has 14 residues. V was clipped by 4 bases and J by 8 bases, with 17 bases between them. The germline V gene encodes CDR1 SEHNR and CDR2 FQNEAQ (reference sequence). This CDR3 is CASSSSDTANTQYF. The CDR3, as DNA: TGTGCCAGCAGCTCCTCCGACACGGCCAACACCCAGTACTTC.

The chain recombines TRBV19 with TRBJ1-3, with 9 bases identical to TRBD1. CDR1 and CDR2 from the germline V gene are LNHDA and SQIVND (reference sequence). This CDR3 has 15 residues. The ends lost 7 bases at V and 0 bases at J; junction bases unmatched: 4. CDR3 region: CASTPDRGSGNTIYF. The DNA for the CDR3 is TGTGCCAGTACCCCGGACAGGGGCTCTGGAAACACCATATATTTT.

V and J are TRBV7-2 and TRBJ1-5; 8 nucleotides line up with TRBD1. The V gene end was trimmed by 5 bases and the J gene end by 2 bases; junction bases not matched to a gene: 17. The CDR3 runs to 19 residues. CDR1 and CDR2 (germline): SGHTA, FQGNSA. In DNA, the CDR3 is TGTGCCAGCAGCCCAAACGCTGGGCAGGGGGCAGGGGGCAATCAGCCCCAGCATTTT. This translates into CASSPNAGQGAGGNQPQHF.

The V call is TRBV27, the J call TRBJ1-2, with D perhaps TRBD1 (6 bases). This CDR3 comprises 12 residues. Trimming pared 2 bases from V and 7 bases from J, leaving 8 bases between. The germline V gene encodes CDR1 MNHEY and CDR2 SMNVEV (reference sequence). The CDR3 DNA reads TGTGCCAGCAGTTTAAAAGGGGGTGGCTACACCTTC. Its translation: CASSLKGGGYTF.

The genes are TRBV6-1 and TRBJ1-5; a weak D match, TRBD1 (6 bases). The germline V and J ends were trimmed by 4 bases and 2 bases, with 12 bases remaining between them. The CDR3 spans 15 residues. Germline CDR1 MNHNS, CDR2 SASEGT. This chain's CDR3 is CASSGDTAGNQPQHF. CDR3 nucleotides: TGTGCCAGCAGTGGGGACACGGCGGGCAATCAGCCCCAGCATTTT.

CDR3 DNA sequence: TGTGCCAGCAGTCCGCAGGGACCCCTGCCGAATTCACCCCTCCACTTT. Amino acids: CASSPQGPLPNSPLHF. The gene calls are TRBV27 and TRBJ1-6; D is perhaps TRBD1 (5 bases). Trimming removed 5 bases at V and 7 bases at J, with 18 bases between. CDR1 is MNHEY, CDR2 SMNVEV, per germline (reference sequence). This CDR3 is built from 16 residues.

This chain links TRBV27 with TRBJ2-7; D call uncertain. V lost 4 bases to trimming and J lost 4 bases, with 14 bases between them. The germline CDR1 and CDR2 sequences are MNHEY and SMNVEV (reference sequence). The CDR3 runs 14 residues. This chain's CDR3 is CASSSDLLPYEQYF. The CDR3 bases are TGTGCCAGCAGTTCCGACCTCCTACCTTACGAGCAGTACTTC.

A note on this clone: The same CDR3 can be traced to other DNA sequences in this sample. The rearrangement joins TRBV29-1 to TRBJ1-4; 7 positions agree with TRBD1. This CDR3 is 13 amino acids long. In germline, CDR1 is SQVTM, CDR2 ANQGSEA. V lost 5 bases, J lost 7 bases, and 7 bases stayed unmatched. The CDR3: CSVSDREGEKLFF. CDR3 nucleotides: TGCAGCGTTTCAGACAGGGAGGGTGAAAAACTGTTTTTT.

The V and J genes are TRBV7-8 and TRBJ2-1; D is undetermined. V lost 1 base and J lost 9, with 7 bases in between. The CDR3 has 12 amino acids. CDR1 and CDR2 (germline): SGHVS, FQNEAQ. The CDR3 DNA follows: TGTGCCAGCAGCTTAGACTGGAGTGAGCAGTTCTTC. As protein: CASSLDWSEQFF.

The V call is TRBV7-9, the J call TRBJ2-2; TRBD1 is a possible D gene (6 bases). Germline V lookup: CDR1 SEHNR, CDR2 FQNEAQ (reference sequence). The V end was cut by 6 bases, the J end by 7 bases, with 12 bases between. There are 13 residues in the CDR3. CDR3 bases: TGTGCCAGCAGAGAACAGGGAGACGGGGAGCTGTTTTTT. Residues: CASREQGDGELFF.

The chain combines TRBV29-1 with TRBJ2-3, with D possibly TRBD1 on 6 matching bases. This CDR3 is 13 amino acids long. In germline, CDR1 is SQVTM, CDR2 ANQGSEA. V lost 8 bases, J lost 0 bases, and 12 bases lay in between. The CDR3 DNA reads TGCAGCATTATCAGGGGCAGCACAGATACGCAGTATTTT. Translation gives CSIIRGSTDTQYF.

This clone was recorded only once. The chain couples TRBV4-2 to TRBJ2-1; a possible D gene is TRBD1 (6 bases). V lost 5 bases, J lost 3 bases, and 14 bases lay in between. Germline assignment: CDR1 LGHNA and CDR2 YNFKEQ. The CDR3 covers 15 residues. The DNA for the CDR3 is TGTGCCAGCAGCGGAACAGGGAGTGGCTACAATGAGCAGTTCTTC. It codes for CASSGTGSGYNEQFF.

The chain couples TRBV28 to TRBJ1-5; D may be TRBD1 (6 bases). Germline loops: CDR1 MDHEN, CDR2 SYDVKM. V was pared by 7 bases and J by 4 bases, with 17 bases between. The CDR3 is made up of 15 amino acids. The DNA for the CDR3 is TGTGCCAGCACCCTGGGGGCAGGGTGGAATCAGCCCCAGCATTTT. Its translation is CASTLGAGWNQPQHF.

The gene calls are TRBV28 and TRBJ2-2; D unclear. This CDR3 is built from 12 residues. Germline lookup yields CDR1 MDHEN and CDR2 SYDVKM. The V gene lost 4 bases and the J gene lost 4 bases, with 4 bases spanning the gap. CDR3 in amino acids: CASSYTTGELFF. The CDR3 DNA is TGTGCCAGCAGTTACACCACCGGGGAGCTGTTTTTT.

This clone was seen only a few times. J is TRBJ1-2 and V is TRBV30; D gene unclear. Per the germline V gene, CDR1 is GTSNPN and CDR2 is SVGIG (reference sequence). Trimming cost V 2 bases and J 8 bases, with 12 bases left between them. This CDR3 comprises 12 residues. The CDR3: CAWSNVGVGYTF. CDR3 DNA: TGTGCCTGGAGTAATGTTGGGGTCGGCTACACCTTC.

The table lists this clone with a few counts. The chain recombines TRBV23-1 with TRBJ2-3; TRBD1 matches 8 bases. TRBV23-1 carries the ORF label, with uncertain function. The CDR3 totals 15 residues. Trimming at V came to 4 bases and at J to 5 bases, leaving 8 bases not matched to a gene. CDR3 sequence reads: CASSPRTGLRDTQYF. The CDR3 region has the DNA TGCGCCAGCAGTCCTCGGACAGGGTTGAGAGATACGCAGTATTTT.

This clone was detected only a few times. The rearrangement joins TRBV5-1 to TRBJ2-5, with 8 bases lining up with TRBD2. The CDR3 consists of 14 residues. V shed 4 bases, J shed 5 bases, and the junction held 7 bases outside the gene matches. Germline V gives CDR1 SGHRS, CDR2 YFSETQ. CDR3 sequence reads: CASSASGGRETQYF. The CDR3 DNA sequence: TGCGCCAGCAGCGCGAGCGGGGGCAGGGAGACCCAGTACTTC.

This clone has more than one count but fewer than ten. The gene calls are TRBV7-9 and TRBJ2-7; D could derive from TRBD1 or TRBD2 (5 bases each). Between the trimmed V and J ends, which lost 1 base and 5 bases, there was a span of 9 bases. Looked up from germline, CDR1 is SEHNR and CDR2 is FQNEAQ (reference sequence). The CDR3 length is 13 residues. The CDR3 DNA sequence: TGTGCCAGCAGCTTAGGGGACCGGAACGAGCAGTACTTC. Its protein is CASSLGDRNEQYF.

This chain links TRBV10-3 with TRBJ1-5, with D perhaps TRBD1 (5 bases). V gave up 3 bases and J gave up 3 bases, with 9 bases separating them. The length of the CDR3 is 14 residues. CDR1 is ENHRY, CDR2 SYGVKD, per germline. This CDR3 reads CAISDRGNNQPQHF. CDR3 nucleotides: TGTGCCATCAGTGACCGGGGGAACAATCAGCCCCAGCATTTT.